The 10 T cell receptor beta chains below all came from one sample that was sequenced in a study of CD8 T cells in Susac syndrome. The RNA, 0.5 to 1 ug, was put through reverse transcription using random hexamers. Each CDR3 protein is one row after TCRdb ran MiXCR on the immunoSEQ multiplex PCR reads. The sample has about 80,000 distinct CDR3 sequences; just over 90% are singletons. Sequencing was done on a sample of CD4+ T cells from PBMCs. Receptors originate from a human donor with Susac syndrome.

The rearrangement uses TRBV19 and TRBJ1-5; the D is unclear. CDR3 length equals 14 residues. V lost 8 bases and J 0 bases, leaving 11 bases between the germline ends. CDR1 is LNHDA and CDR2 is SQIVND in the germline V gene (reference sequence). Written as DNA, the CDR3 is TGTGCCAGTGGCGCGGGCAATAGCAATCAGCCCCAGCATTTT. Protein product: CASGAGNSNQPQHF.

The chain couples TRBV9 to TRBJ1-2; D is uncertain. The length of the CDR3 is 12 residues. Germline V gene sequence: CDR1 SGDLS, CDR2 YYNGEE. The V end was cut by 4 bases, the J end by 6 bases, with 10 bases between. DNA of the CDR3: TGTGCCAGCAGCCCCCGGGAGGATGGCTACACCTTC. Translating gives CASSPREDGYTF.

The V and J genes are TRBV20-1 and TRBJ1-5, with D hard to call. The CDR3 length is 13 residues. Germline loops: CDR1 DFQATT, CDR2 SNEGSKA (reference sequence). V was cut by 0 bases and J by 7 bases, with 10 bases left in between. CDR3 coding DNA: TGCAGTGCTAGAGATAGCCCGCAGCAGCCCCAGCATTTT. As protein: CSARDSPQQPQHF.

This clonotype appeared once. The chain couples TRBV28 to TRBJ2-5; 9 nucleotides match TRBD2. Germline values: CDR1 MDHEN, CDR2 SYDVKM. CDR3 size: 15 residues. The V segment lost 7 bases and the J segment 4 bases; nucleotides outside the gene matches: 10. CDR3 in DNA: TGTGCCAGCAATGGGGCGGGAGGGCCACGAGAGACCCAGTACTTC. It codes for CASNGAGGPRETQYF.

The V gene is TRBV29-1, the J gene TRBJ2-7; D is perhaps TRBD1 (5 bases). In germline, CDR1 is SQVTM, CDR2 ANQGSEA. The V end lost 5 bases, the J end lost 5 bases, and 16 bases lay between the germline ends. The CDR3 is made up of 13 amino acids. This chain's CDR3 is CSVRETTGHEQYF. The DNA for the CDR3 is TGCAGCGTTAGGGAAACTACAGGTCACGAGCAGTACTTC.

The chain joins TRBV3-1 to TRBJ1-6; unclear D gene. The CDR3 totals 16 residues. The V end lost 4 bases, the J end lost 10 bases, and 20 bases lay between the germline ends. The germline gives CDR1 LGHDT, CDR2 YNNKEL (reference sequence). The CDR3 DNA is TGTGCCAGCAGCCCTAGAGACGGGGATGGAGAGTCACCCCTCCACTTT. It codes for CASSPRDGDGESPLHF. The complete variable domain, with remaining parts taken from reference TRBV3-1 and TRBJ1-6, reads DTAVSQTPKYLVTQMGNDKSIKCEQNLGHDTMYWYKQDSKKFLKIMFSYNNKELIINETVPNRFSPKSPDKAHLNLHINSLELGDSAVYFCASSPRDGDGESPLHFGNGTRLTVT.

Here the CDR3 DNA reads TGTGCCAGCAGCTCAGGAGGAGCTGGGGCCAACGTCCTGACTTTC. This translates into CASSSGGAGANVLTF. The chain recombines TRBV7-2 with TRBJ2-6; D possibly corresponds to TRBD2 (5 bases). The germline V gene has CDR1 SGHTA and CDR2 FQGNSA. V was trimmed by 4 bases and J by 2 bases, leaving 9 bases between them. The CDR3 has 15 amino acids.

V usage is TRBV25-1 and J usage is TRBJ1-6, with D possibly TRBD1 on 5 matching bases. The CDR3 contains 13 residues. V lost 6 bases to trimming and J lost 7 bases, with 10 bases between them. Germline values: CDR1 MGHDK, CDR2 SYGVNS. CDR3 nucleotide sequence: TGTGCCAGCAGGGTGGGGCCCAATTCACCCCTCCACTTT. Translating it yields CASRVGPNSPLHF. The variable domain in full, with the rest retrieved from reference TRBV25-1 and TRBJ1-6, is EADIYQTPRYLVIGTGKKITLECSQTMGHDKMYWYQQDPGMELHLIHYSYGVNSTEKGDLSSESTVSRIRTEHFPLTLESARPSHTSQYLCASRVGPNSPLHFGNGTRLTVT.

The rearrangement links TRBV5-1 to TRBJ2-3, with a weak D call TRBD2 (5 bases). V was cut by 4 bases and J by 6 bases, with 21 bases left in between. The germline V gene has CDR1 SGHRS and CDR2 YFSETQ. This CDR3 region has 16 residues. The CDR3 sequence: CASSLLTDPRRDTQYF. DNA of the CDR3: TGCGCCAGCAGCCTACTCACGGACCCCCGGAGGGATACGCAGTATTTT.

The chain combines TRBV18 with TRBJ1-4; perhaps TRBD1 as D (6 bases). Germline V gene sequence: CDR1 KGHSH, CDR2 LQKENI. With 3 bases removed from V and 1 base from J, the gap between germline ends came to 6 bases. The CDR3 spans 14 residues. CDR3 region: CASSPTGTNEKLFF. Here the CDR3 DNA reads TGTGCCAGCTCACCGACAGGAACTAATGAAAAACTGTTTTTT.